Following are 13 T cell receptor beta chains from one sample sequenced in a study of shared clonotypes between healthy human individuals. CD45RO-negative, CCR7-selected cells formed the naive CD8 fraction, which excluded terminally differentiated effector memory CD45RA+ cells. Sequenced by immunoSEQ multiplex PCR; TCRdb stores in-frame clones only, minus some. Of 550,000 to 600,000 clones listed, roughly 98% are singletons. Sequenced input: naive CD8+ T cells sorted from blood. Receptor source: a man in his thirties or forties in good health.

V is TRBV28 and J is TRBJ1-3; D not certain. Germline V gene sequence: CDR1 MDHEN, CDR2 SYDVKM. Trimming pared 2 bases from V and 4 bases from J, leaving 15 bases between. This CDR3 spans 16 amino acids. Written as DNA, the CDR3 is TGTGCCAGCAGTTTACCCTCGCAGGCCTCCGGAAACACCATATATTTT. The encoded protein is CASSLPSQASGNTIYF.

This rearrangement joins TRBV11-2 to TRBJ1-2, with D possibly TRBD1 on 5 matching bases. CDR1 is SGHAT and CDR2 is FQNNGV in the germline V gene. The CDR3 extends over 15 amino acids. V was shortened by 2 bases and J by 4 bases, with 14 bases between the two germline ends. The CDR3 region is CASSLLGTSTYGYTF. The CDR3 bases are TGTGCCAGCAGCTTACTCGGGACGTCCACCTATGGCTACACCTTC.

J is TRBJ2-1 and V is TRBV6-4, with TRBD2 matching 9 bases. The CDR3 spans 15 residues. J was trimmed by 3 bases and V by 3 bases; bases with no gene match: 3. Germline loops: CDR1 MRHNA, CDR2 SNTAGT. The CDR3 sequence: CASSEGTSFYNEQFF. The CDR3 bases are TGTGCCAGCAGTGAGGGGACTAGCTTCTACAATGAGCAGTTCTTC.

The chain uses TRBV7-2 and TRBJ2-7; 8 nucleotides match TRBD1. CDR1 is SGHTA and CDR2 is FQGNSA in the germline V gene. After removal of 5 bases from V and 5 bases from J, the junction contained 17 bases not matched to a gene. The CDR3 has 17 residues. The CDR3 DNA sequence: TGTGCCAGCAGCCCCGAAGGTCCAGGACAGGGTAACCACGAGCAGTACTTC. Amino acid sequence: CASSPEGPGQGNHEQYF.

This rearrangement joins TRBV6-6 to TRBJ1-4; 7 nucleotides agree with TRBD1. Trimming removed 4 bases from V and 7 bases from J; junction bases left unmatched: 9. Germline lookup yields CDR1 MNHNY and CDR2 SVGAGI (reference sequence). The CDR3 extends over 15 amino acids. The CDR3 region has the DNA TGTGCCAGCAGTTCCCCAGGGGGATTGGGTGAAAAACTGTTTTTT. This codes for CASSSPGGLGEKLFF.

This sequence joins TRBV27 and TRBJ2-2; TRBD1 matches 8 bases. Per germline, CDR1 MNHEY and CDR2 SMNVEV (reference sequence). V was pared by 6 bases and J by 5 bases, with 8 bases of the junction left unmatched. This CDR3 is built from 15 residues. CDR3 DNA sequence: TGTGCCAGCAGCGTAGGACAGGGTTTGACCGGGGAGCTGTTTTTT. This codes for CASSVGQGLTGELFF.

Turning to this clone: Other nucleotide sequences in the sample specify the same CDR3. J is TRBJ2-7 and V is TRBV27; 10 bases agree with TRBD2. The germline V gene encodes CDR1 MNHEY and CDR2 SMNVEV (reference sequence). V lost 2 bases, J lost 4 bases, and 2 bases stayed unmatched. This CDR3 has 14 residues. This chain's CDR3 is CASSLVGLAYEQYF. The CDR3 DNA reads TGTGCCAGCAGTTTAGTGGGACTAGCGTACGAGCAGTACTTC.

The rearrangement uses TRBV9 and TRBJ1-2; 7 positions agree with TRBD1. This CDR3 is 14 amino acids long. The germline CDR1 and CDR2 sequences are SGDLS and YYNGEE. The J segment lost 3 bases and the V segment lost 0 bases, leaving 2 bases of the junction unmatched. The CDR3 protein is CASSVEGQDYGYTF. In nucleotides, the CDR3 is TGTGCCAGCAGCGTAGAAGGACAGGACTATGGCTACACCTTC. Variable domain in full (rest from reference TRBV9 and TRBJ1-2): DSGVTQTPKHLITATGQRVTLRCSPRSGDLSVYWYQQSLDQGLQFLIQYYNGEERAKGNILERFSAQQFPDLHSELNLSSLELGDSALYFCASSVEGQDYGYTFGSGTRLTVV.

The J gene is TRBJ2-2, the V gene TRBV4-3; 9 positions match TRBD2. The CDR3 is 18 amino acids. Trimming took 0 bases from V and 1 from J; bases not matched to a gene: 6. Per the germline V gene, CDR1 is LGHNA and CDR2 is YSLEER. Here the CDR3 DNA reads TGCGCCAGCAGCCAAGATATGACTAGCGGAGGGAACACCGGGGAGCTGTTTTTT. This translates into CASSQDMTSGGNTGELFF.

A single count supports this clone. The V call is TRBV15, the J call TRBJ2-7; D not resolved. Trimming cost V 2 bases and J 6 bases, with 5 bases left between them. CDR1 LNHNV and CDR2 YYDKDF come from the germline V gene (reference sequence). The CDR3 consists of 11 residues. CDR3 in amino acids: CATSRRSEQYF. DNA for the CDR3: TGTGCCACCAGCAGACGGTCCGAGCAGTACTTC.

The V gene is TRBV30, the J gene TRBJ2-1; D unresolved. The CDR3 has 13 residues. CDR1 and CDR2 (germline): GTSNPN, SVGIG (reference sequence). Trimming stripped 0 bases from V and 4 bases from J, with 7 bases between. CDR3 coding DNA: TGTGCCTGGAGTGTACTCGGATACAATGAGCAGTTCTTC. Translated: CAWSVLGYNEQFF.

The chain recombines TRBV7-6 with TRBJ2-7, with D perhaps TRBD1 (5 bases). The CDR3 consists of 13 residues. V lost 0 bases, J lost 2 bases, and 5 bases lay in between. Germline V gene lookup returns CDR1 SGHVS and CDR2 FNYEAQ. The CDR3 region is CASSLADTYEQYF. The CDR3 bases are TGTGCCAGCAGCTTAGCGGACACCTACGAGCAGTACTTC.

J is TRBJ2-7 and V is TRBV19, with 10 bases identical to TRBD2. CDR1 is LNHDA and CDR2 is SQIVND in the germline V gene (reference sequence). This CDR3 contains 15 residues. After removal of 5 bases from V and 0 bases from J, the junction contained 4 bases not matched to a gene. The CDR3 DNA follows: TGTGCCAGTAGTTTCCGACTAGCGGGCTCCTACGAGCAGTACTTC. Encoded protein: CASSFRLAGSYEQYF.